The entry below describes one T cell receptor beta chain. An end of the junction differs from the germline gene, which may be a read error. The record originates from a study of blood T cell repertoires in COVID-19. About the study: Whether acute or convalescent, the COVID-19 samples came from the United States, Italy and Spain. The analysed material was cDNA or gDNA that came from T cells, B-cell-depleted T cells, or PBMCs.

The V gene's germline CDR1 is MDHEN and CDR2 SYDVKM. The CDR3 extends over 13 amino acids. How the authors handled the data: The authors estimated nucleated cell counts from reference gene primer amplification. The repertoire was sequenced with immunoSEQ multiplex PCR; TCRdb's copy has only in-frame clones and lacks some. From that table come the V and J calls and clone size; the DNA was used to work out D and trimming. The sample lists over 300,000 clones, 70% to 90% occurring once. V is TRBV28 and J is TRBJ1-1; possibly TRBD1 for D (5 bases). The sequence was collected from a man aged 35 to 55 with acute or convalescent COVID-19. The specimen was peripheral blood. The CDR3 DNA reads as TGTGCCAGCAGTTTAGGGGGGAACGCTGAAGCTTTCTTT. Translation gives CASSLGGNAEAFF.